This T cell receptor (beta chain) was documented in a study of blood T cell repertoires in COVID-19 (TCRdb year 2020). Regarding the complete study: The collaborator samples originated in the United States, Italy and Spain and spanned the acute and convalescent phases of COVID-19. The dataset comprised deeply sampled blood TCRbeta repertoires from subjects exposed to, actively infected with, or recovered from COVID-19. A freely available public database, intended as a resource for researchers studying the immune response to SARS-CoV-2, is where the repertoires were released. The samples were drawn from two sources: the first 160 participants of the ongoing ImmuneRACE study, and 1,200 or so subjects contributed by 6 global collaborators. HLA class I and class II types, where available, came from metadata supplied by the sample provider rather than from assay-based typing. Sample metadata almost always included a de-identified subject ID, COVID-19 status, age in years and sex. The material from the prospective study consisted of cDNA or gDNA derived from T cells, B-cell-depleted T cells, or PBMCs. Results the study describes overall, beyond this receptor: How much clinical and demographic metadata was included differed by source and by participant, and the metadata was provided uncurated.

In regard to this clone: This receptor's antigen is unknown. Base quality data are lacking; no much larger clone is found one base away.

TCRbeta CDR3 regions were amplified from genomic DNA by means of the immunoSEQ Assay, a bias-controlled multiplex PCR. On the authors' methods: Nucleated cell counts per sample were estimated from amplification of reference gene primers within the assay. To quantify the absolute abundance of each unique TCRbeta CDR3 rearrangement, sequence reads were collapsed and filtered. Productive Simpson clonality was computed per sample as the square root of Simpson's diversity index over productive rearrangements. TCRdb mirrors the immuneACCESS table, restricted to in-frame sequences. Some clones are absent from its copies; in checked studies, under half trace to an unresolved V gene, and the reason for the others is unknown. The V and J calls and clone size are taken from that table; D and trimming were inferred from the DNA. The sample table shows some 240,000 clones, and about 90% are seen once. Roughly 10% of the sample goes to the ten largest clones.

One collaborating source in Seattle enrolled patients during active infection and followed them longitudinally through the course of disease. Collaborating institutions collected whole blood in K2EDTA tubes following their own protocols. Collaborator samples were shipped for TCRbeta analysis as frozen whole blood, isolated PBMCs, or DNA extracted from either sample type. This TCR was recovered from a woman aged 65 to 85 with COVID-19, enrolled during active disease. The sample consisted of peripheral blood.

The CDR3 protein sequence reads: CASSVGQGTTNEKLFF. The nucleotide sequence is given as TGTGCCAGCAGCGTAGGTCAGGGAACAACTAATGAAAAACTGTTTTTT. Recombination connected TRBV9 to TRBJ1-4; a weak D assignment points to TRBD1 (5 bases agree). According to the germline V gene, CDR1 reads SGDLS and CDR2 reads YYNGEE. V drops 0 bases and J drops 0 bases, leaving 9 bases in between. The CDR3 has 16 amino acids, counting the end cysteine and phenylalanine. The read is trimmed to its CDR3 DNA, 48 bases read in frame from base 1.